A single sample gave rise to the 24 T cell receptor beta chains below, sequenced in a study of blood T cells in healthy people across ages. The authors ran a second PCR of roughly 6 to 12 cycles using a sample-barcoded 5' primer and a J-beta primer mix. TCRdb passed the 5' RACE reads through MiXCR, listing each CDR3 protein once. This sample has more than 650,000 distinct CDR3 sequences; 22% occur once, and the top ten carry 22%. What was sequenced was blood. These receptors originate from a man between 65 and 80 years old in good health.

This clonotype has a handful of counts. The chain uses TRBV7-6 and TRBJ1-6, with 11 bases aligning to TRBD1. V lost 2 bases, J lost 8 bases, and 11 bases stayed unmatched. Germline CDR1 is SGHVS and CDR2 is FNYEAQ. The CDR3 extends over 18 amino acids. The CDR3 loop reads CASSLRRTGGEIDSPLHF. DNA for the CDR3: TGTGCCAGCAGCTTAAGGAGGACAGGGGGCGAAATTGATTCACCCCTCCACTTT.

The chain carries TRBV2 and TRBJ2-7; the D gene is possibly TRBD1 (6 bases). The germline V and J ends were trimmed by 2 bases and 3 bases, with 17 bases remaining between them. The CDR3 loop spans 16 amino acids. Germline assignment: CDR1 SNHLY and CDR2 FYNNEI. CDR3 sequence reads: CASSETNYRVRYEQYF. DNA for the CDR3: TGTGCCAGCAGTGAAACCAATTACAGGGTACGCTACGAGCAGTACTTC.

V is TRBV11-2 and J is TRBJ2-5, with D possibly matching TRBD1 (8 bases). Trimming pared 5 bases from V and 4 bases from J, leaving 20 bases between. The CDR3 runs 16 residues. Germline V lookup: CDR1 SGHAT, CDR2 FQNNGV. The chain's CDR3 is CASSPGTNTGGETQYF. The CDR3 DNA reads TGTGCCAGCAGCCCCGGGACTAACACAGGGGGAGAGACCCAGTACTTC.

Ten or more counts support this clonotype. J is TRBJ2-1 and V is TRBV12-3 or TRBV12-4; D unresolved. V was clipped by 6 bases and J by 8 bases, with 5 bases between them. The CDR3 is made up of 10 amino acids. The CDR3 spells CASSLDEQFF. In DNA form, the CDR3 reads TGTGCCAGCAGCCTCGATGAGCAGTTCTTC.

V and J are TRBV19 and TRBJ1-1, with D hard to call. Trimming removed 3 bases from V and 0 bases from J, with 14 bases in between. The CDR3 runs 16 residues. Germline values: CDR1 LNHDA, CDR2 SQIVND (reference sequence). This chain's CDR3 is CASSMSNWGMNTEAFF. CDR3 in DNA: TGTGCCAGTAGTATGAGTAATTGGGGAATGAACACTGAAGCTTTCTTT.

The gene calls are TRBV6-2 or TRBV6-3 and TRBJ2-2; 10 positions agree with TRBD1. Germline assignment: CDR1 MNHEY and CDR2 SVGEGT. V shed 7 bases and J 3 bases; nucleotides not matched to a gene: 8. The CDR3 runs 16 residues. The CDR3 reads CASTQSGTGDTGELFF. For the CDR3, the DNA is TGTGCCAGCACGCAGTCCGGGACAGGGGACACCGGGGAGCTGTTTTTT.

The chain combines TRBV7-2 with TRBJ1-1; no clear D gene. This CDR3 comprises 14 residues. The germline CDR1 and CDR2 sequences are SGHTA and FQGNSA. V lost 2 bases to trimming and J lost 1 base, with 8 bases between them. CDR3 nucleotide sequence: TGTGCCAGCAGCTTATTCGCAGAGAACACTGAAGCTTTCTTT. As protein: CASSLFAENTEAFF.

The chain joins TRBV29-1 to TRBJ2-5; 9 bases map to TRBD2. TRBJ2-1 explains the end of the DNA better; the J call may be wrong. CDR1 is SQVTM and CDR2 is ANQGSEA in the germline V gene. The CDR3 covers 14 residues. For the CDR3, the DNA is TGCAGCGTATGGACTAGCGAGTCTAATAATGAGCAGTTCTTC. Its translation is CSVWTSESNNEQFF.

In this sample, this clonotype turned up a few times. V gene TRBV6-1 combines with J gene TRBJ2-6; the match to TRBD1 covers 11 bases. The CDR3 is 19 amino acids. The junction had 7 bases not matched to a gene; V was cut back by 2 bases and J by 1 base. Per germline, CDR1 MNHNS and CDR2 SASEGT. CDR3 in amino acids: CASSERVGTGGSGANVLTF. For the CDR3, the DNA is TGTGCCAGCAGTGAAAGAGTTGGGACAGGGGGTTCTGGGGCCAACGTCCTGACTTTC.

This clonotype has just a few counts. The V call is TRBV5-1, the J call TRBJ1-2; D gene unclear. Trimming removed 1 base from V and 8 bases from J, with 15 bases in between. The germline gives CDR1 SGHRS, CDR2 YFSETQ. The CDR3 extends over 14 amino acids. CDR3 protein: CASSLILQGQGYTF. CDR3 coding DNA: TGCGCCAGCAGCTTGATCCTCCAAGGTCAGGGCTACACCTTC.

This chain uses TRBV29-1 with TRBJ2-7; the D is unclear. The DNA end favors TRBJ2-5, so the J call may be wrong. The CDR3 contains 13 residues. CDR1 is SQVTM and CDR2 is ANQGSEA in the germline V gene. The CDR3 region has the DNA TGCAGCGTTGAAGATGTACAAGAAGAGACCCAGTACTTC. Translation gives CSVEDVQEETQYF.

The CDR3 bases are TGTGCCAGCAGTTTGACATCGCGCCATGGCTACACCTTC. As protein: CASSLTSRHGYTF. The chain links TRBV12-3 or TRBV12-4 to TRBJ1-2, with no clear D. V was clipped by 3 bases and J by 6 bases, with 11 bases between them. The CDR3 is 13 amino acids.

This chain links TRBV28 with TRBJ2-7; D is uncertain. The V and J ends lost 10 bases and 1 base respectively, with 11 bases between them. CDR3 length: 12 amino acids. Germline loops: CDR1 MDHEN, CDR2 SYDVKM. CDR3 loop: CATGVGSYEQYV. The CDR3, as DNA: TGTGCCACCGGAGTTGGGTCCTACGAGCAGTACGTC.

The table lists this clonotype with many counts. The chain joins TRBV29-1 to TRBJ1-4, with TRBD1 identical over 9 bases. CDR3 size: 14 residues. V shed 6 bases and J 7 bases; nucleotides not matched to a gene: 9. Germline CDR1 SQVTM, CDR2 ANQGSEA. CDR3 DNA: TGCAGCGTAAAGACCACAGGGGGCGGTGAAAAACTGTTTTTT. Translating it yields CSVKTTGGGEKLFF.

The chain is built from TRBV7-2 and TRBJ2-5; TRBD1 aligns across 9 bases. With V trimmed by 1 base and J by 4 bases, 7 bases remained unmatched. Germline V gene lookup returns CDR1 SGHTA and CDR2 FQGNSA. The CDR3 is made up of 16 amino acids. This chain's CDR3 is CASSLVRTGEGETQYF. CDR3 in DNA: TGTGCCAGCAGCTTAGTAAGGACAGGGGAGGGAGAGACCCAGTACTTC. The full variable domain, its missing parts supplied by reference TRBV7-2 and TRBJ2-5, is GAGVSQSPSNKVTEKGKDVELRCDPISGHTALYWYRQSLGQGLEFLIYFQGNSAPDKSGLPSDRFSAERTGGSVSTLTIQRTQQEDSAVYLCASSLVRTGEGETQYFGPGTRLLVL.

CDR3 bases: TGCAGTGCTCCCCTCCGCCCCCGATTGGGAGAGACCCAGTACTTC. It codes for CSAPLRPRLGETQYF. The chain employs TRBV20-1 and TRBJ2-5; no reliable D call. Germline V gene data show CDR1 as DFQATT and CDR2 as SNEGSKA (reference sequence). V lost 5 bases to trimming and J lost 4 bases, with 20 bases between them. The CDR3 extends over 15 amino acids.

The chain couples TRBV28 to TRBJ1-5; D might be TRBD1 (6 bases). CDR1 MDHEN and CDR2 SYDVKM come from the germline V gene. The ends were cut back, 7 bases at V and 5 bases at J, with 18 bases in the middle. The CDR3 has 15 amino acids. CDR3 residues: CASIPAGVVDQPQHF. The CDR3, as DNA: TGTGCCAGCATTCCGGCAGGGGTGGTGGATCAGCCCCAGCATTTT.

CDR3 DNA: TGCGCCAGCAGCTTGGCTAGGGGTCACCAAGAGACCCAGTACTTC. It encodes CASSLARGHQETQYF. The chain has TRBV5-1 and TRBJ2-5; D possibly corresponds to TRBD1 (5 bases). In germline, CDR1 is SGHRS, CDR2 YFSETQ. The ends were cut back, 0 bases at V and 0 bases at J, with 9 bases in the middle. CDR3 length: 15 residues.

This clonotype has at least ten counts. V gene TRBV3-1 combines with J gene TRBJ2-5; 9 bases line up with TRBD1. The V gene end was trimmed by 3 bases and the J gene end by 5 bases; junction bases not matched to a gene: 7. Germline CDR1 LGHDT, CDR2 YNNKEL (reference sequence). The CDR3 is 15 amino acids. The CDR3 sequence is CASSQPLGQGETQYF. CDR3 coding DNA: TGTGCCAGCAGCCAGCCCCTGGGACAGGGTGAGACCCAGTACTTC.

The sample holds a few counts of this clonotype. The chain is built from TRBV28 and TRBJ1-2; unclear D gene. CDR3 length: 13 residues. The V gene's germline CDR1 is MDHEN and CDR2 SYDVKM. The V and J ends lost 7 bases and 7 bases respectively, with 16 bases between them. The CDR3 loop is CASTPPTWRGYTF. The CDR3 nucleotides are TGTGCCAGCACCCCTCCGACTTGGCGTGGCTACACCTTC.

The gene calls are TRBV6-5 and TRBJ1-3; D gene ambiguous. From germline, CDR1 is MNHEY and CDR2 SVGAGI. The CDR3 consists of 15 residues. The V and J ends lost 5 bases and 0 bases respectively, with 11 bases between them. This CDR3 is CASSDDRSSGNTIYF. The CDR3 DNA reads TGTGCCAGCAGTGACGACCGCAGCTCTGGAAACACCATATATTTT.

The chain carries TRBV6-2 or TRBV6-3 and TRBJ1-1; D remains ambiguous. This CDR3 contains 15 residues. Germline V lookup: CDR1 MNHEY, CDR2 SVGEGT. V was cut by 2 bases and J by 0 bases, with 10 bases left in between. The CDR3 nucleotides read TGTGCCAGCAGTTACCGACGGACCATGAACACTGAAGCTTTCTTT. Its translation: CASSYRRTMNTEAFF.

This sequence joins TRBV5-1 and TRBJ1-5; D gene uncertain. The CDR3 consists of 14 residues. V shed 4 bases and J shed 5 bases, with 13 bases lying between them. Germline loops: CDR1 SGHRS, CDR2 YFSETQ. As DNA, the CDR3 is TGCGCCAGCAGCCCAGCGGGGAGTGATCAGCCCCAGCATTTT. It translates to CASSPAGSDQPQHF.

This clonotype has only a few counts. V and J are TRBV15 and TRBJ1-1, with 7 bases aligning to TRBD1. Germline lookup yields CDR1 LNHNV and CDR2 YYDKDF (reference sequence). Trimming at V came to 5 bases and at J to 0 bases, leaving 6 bases not matched to a gene. The CDR3 runs to 15 residues. This chain's CDR3 is CATSGADRLNTEAFF. The CDR3 DNA reads TGTGCCACCAGCGGGGCGGACAGGTTGAACACTGAAGCTTTCTTT.